This TCR beta chain was captured by sequencing in a study of blood T cells in healthy people across ages. Germline-derived CDR1 and CDR2 are DFQATT and SNEGSKA (reference sequence). V dropped 6 bases and J dropped 0; count of bases not matched to a gene: 4. The CDR3 runs 13 residues. Primers used in a second PCR of roughly 7 to 11 cycles were a sample-barcoded 5' primer and a J-beta primer mix. One entry per CDR3 protein, called by TCRdb with MiXCR from the 5' RACE reads. The repertoire holds a few hundred thousand distinct CDR3 sequences, with 27% as singletons. Every sample had a minimum of 6 million PBMCs isolated. The same sample was also studied in work on T cells of mothers and their children. That paper adds: In the second PCR, M1S primer introduced barcodes and 2-4 random bases.

Sequencing was carried out using blood. V and J are TRBV20-1 and TRBJ2-7, with 8 nucleotides matching TRBD2. The clonotype was recovered from a boy aged 2 to 10 in good health. The CDR3 here is CSAGGTSSYEQYF. Here the CDR3 DNA reads TGCAGTGCCGGAGGGACTAGCTCCTACGAGCAGTACTTC.